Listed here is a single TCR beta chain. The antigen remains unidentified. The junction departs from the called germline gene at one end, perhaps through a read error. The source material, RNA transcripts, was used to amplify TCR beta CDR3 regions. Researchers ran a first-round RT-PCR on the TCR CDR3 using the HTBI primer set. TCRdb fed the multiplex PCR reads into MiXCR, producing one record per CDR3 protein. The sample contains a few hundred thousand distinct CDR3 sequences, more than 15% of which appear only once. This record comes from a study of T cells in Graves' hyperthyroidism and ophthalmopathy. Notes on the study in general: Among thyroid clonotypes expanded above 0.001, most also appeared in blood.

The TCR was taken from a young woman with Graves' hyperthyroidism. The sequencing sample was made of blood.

CDR3 coding DNA: TGTGCCAGTAGTTCCCGGGACAGAAGCAATCACCCCCAGCATTTT. Translated: CASSSRDRSNHPQHF. The rearrangement links TRBV19 to TRBJ1-5; 7 nucleotides align to TRBD1. The CDR3 totals 15 residues. Germline V gives CDR1 LNHDA, CDR2 SQIVND (reference sequence).